One T cell receptor beta chain is described in this entry. Its target is not known. The CDR3 is made up of 13 amino acids. Germline values: CDR1 SGHAT, CDR2 FQNNGV. V was shortened by 5 bases and J by 7 bases, with 14 bases between the two germline ends. The sample comes from a study of cytomegalovirus exposure and HLA in healthy donors. The study ran its PCR with 60 Vbeta and 13 Jbeta primers. Sequencing was performed with immunoSEQ multiplex PCR; in TCRdb, only in-frame clones are kept and a portion is missing. This table has 200,000 to 300,000 clones, 70% to 90% appearing once. Regarding the study as a whole: A missense DCLRE1C variant was associated with V- and J-gene trimming of TCR beta chains in a later analysis, and an independent cohort replicated the association.

The chain carries TRBV11-2 and TRBJ1-2; D is undetermined. The source material was PBMCs. This TCR was sampled from a middle-aged woman in good health and CMV-seropositive. CDR3 DNA sequence: TGTGCCAGCAGCGATAATTCGGACTCTGGCTACACCTTC. Protein sequence: CASSDNSDSGYTF.